These 18 T cell receptor beta chains originate from one sample sequenced in a study of T cells after yellow fever vaccination. Each CDR3 protein is one row after TCRdb ran MiXCR on the 5' RACE reads. The sample carries 200,000 to 300,000 distinct CDR3 sequences, 13% recorded once. This sample comprised CD4+ T cells sorted from PBMCs, obtained 45 days after the yellow fever booster vaccination. The receptors originated from a man aged 25 to 40 who received the YFV17D yellow fever vaccine.

This rearrangement joins TRBV24-1 to TRBJ2-5, with 10 bases lining up with TRBD1. Germline CDR1 reads KGHDR; CDR2 reads SFDVKD. Losses at the gene ends were 7 bases for V and 4 bases for J; bases not matched to a gene: 17. This CDR3 region has 18 residues. The CDR3 bases are TGTGCCACCAGCCCCGTCGGGACAGGGGCTCGCGTGGGAGAGACCCAGTACTTC. It translates to CATSPVGTGARVGETQYF.

As to this clonotype: A junction boundary mismatches the germline segment, possibly from a read error. V gene TRBV5-1 combines with J gene TRBJ1-1; D not resolved. Germline CDR1 reads SGHRS; CDR2 reads YFSETQ. This CDR3 has 13 residues. CDR3 DNA: TGCGCCAGCTGCTTTACCCGAGGTACTGAAGCTTTCTTT. This codes for CASCFTRGTEAFF. Drawing the rest from reference TRBV5-1 and TRBJ1-1, the complete variable domain is KAGVTQTPRYLIKTRGQQVTLSCSPISGHRSVSWYQQTPGQGLQFLFEYFSETQRNKGNFPGRFSGRQFSNSRSEMNVSTLELGDSALYLCASCFTRGTEAFFGQGTRLTVV.

The V gene is TRBV20-1, the J gene TRBJ2-3; D may correspond to TRBD1 or TRBD2 (5 bases each). There are 16 residues in the CDR3. Germline CDR1 DFQATT, CDR2 SNEGSKA (reference sequence). V lost 5 bases and J lost 4, with 22 bases in between. CDR3 region: CSAAWGFGSSPDTQYF. The CDR3 DNA is TGCAGTGCTGCCTGGGGGTTTGGTAGCTCCCCAGATACGCAGTATTTT.

This clonotype was counted many times. The chain joins TRBV7-2 to TRBJ2-1; D is unresolved. V lost 2 bases to trimming and J lost 5 bases, with 7 bases between them. Germline V gene sequence: CDR1 SGHTA, CDR2 FQGNSA. This CDR3 spans 13 amino acids. CDR3 nucleotides: TGTGCCAGCAGCTTAAATCGGGACAATGAGCAGTTCTTC. This gives the protein CASSLNRDNEQFF.

This clonotype was observed a few times. The rearrangement links TRBV9 to TRBJ2-5; 8 positions agree with TRBD2. This CDR3 is 14 amino acids long. Germline V CDR1 and CDR2: SGDLS, YYNGEE. The junction had 4 bases not matched to a gene; V was cut back by 3 bases and J by 3 bases. CDR3 sequence reads: CASSGREAEETQYF. The DNA for the CDR3 is TGTGCCAGCAGCGGGCGGGAGGCCGAAGAGACCCAGTACTTC.

This clonotype has just a few counts. The J gene is TRBJ1-2, the V gene TRBV6-4, with 11 bases that match TRBD1. V lost 6 bases, J lost 3 bases, and 6 bases stayed unmatched. The CDR3 sequence is 15 residues long. Germline CDR1 reads MRHNA; CDR2 reads SNTAGT. Here the CDR3 reads CASSWGTGGHYGYTF. CDR3 nucleotides: TGTGCCAGCAGCTGGGGGACAGGGGGTCACTATGGCTACACCTTC.

This clonotype was counted a few times. The J gene is TRBJ2-6, the V gene TRBV29-1; a possible D gene is TRBD1 (5 bases). Germline V CDR1 and CDR2: SQVTM, ANQGSEA. Trimming removed 3 bases at V and 4 bases at J, with 19 bases between. This CDR3 contains 17 residues. CDR3 residues: CSVDVGVSSWGANVLTF. The CDR3 region has the DNA TGCAGCGTTGACGTAGGGGTCTCCAGTTGGGGGGCCAACGTCCTGACTTTC.

This sequence joins TRBV6-5 and TRBJ2-2; unclear D gene. Looked up from germline, CDR1 is MNHEY and CDR2 is SVGAGI. The CDR3 runs to 16 residues. Trimming took 0 bases from V and 0 from J, leaving 8 bases between them. This CDR3 is CASSYSIKTNTGELFF. DNA for the CDR3: TGTGCCAGCAGTTACTCGATTAAAACGAACACCGGGGAGCTGTTTTTT.

This clonotype was seen a handful of times. The rearrangement links TRBV7-2 to TRBJ2-2; 11 bases are shared with TRBD2. This CDR3 comprises 16 residues. The germline V gene encodes CDR1 SGHTA and CDR2 FQGNSA. V lost 3 bases, J lost 5 bases, and 5 bases stayed unmatched. CDR3 in amino acids: CASSFSGRAETGELFF. CDR3 nucleotides: TGTGCCAGCAGCTTTAGCGGGAGGGCCGAGACCGGGGAGCTGTTTTTT.

This sequence joins TRBV29-1 and TRBJ2-7; TRBD1 matches at 9 bases. The V gene end was trimmed by 4 bases and the J gene end by 3 bases; junction bases not matched to a gene: 13. In germline, CDR1 is SQVTM, CDR2 ANQGSEA. CDR3 length: 16 amino acids. The CDR3 DNA reads as TGCAGCGTTGTGGGACCTGGGACAGGGTTTAACTACGAGCAGTACTTC. It is translated as CSVVGPGTGFNYEQYF.

The chain joins TRBV5-4 to TRBJ1-2; no reliable D call. The CDR3 covers 13 residues. In germline, CDR1 is SGHNT, CDR2 YYREEE (reference sequence). V was cut by 2 bases and J by 2 bases, with 7 bases left in between. This CDR3 reads CASSLNNNYGYTF. The CDR3 DNA follows: TGTGCCAGCAGCTTAAACAACAACTATGGCTACACCTTC.

This clonotype has at least ten counts. The chain recombines TRBV29-1 with TRBJ2-6, with no clear D. CDR3 length: 13 amino acids. Germline V CDR1 and CDR2: SQVTM, ANQGSEA. V was pared by 1 base and J by 1 base, with 2 bases between. The CDR3 reads CSVEGSGANVLTF. The CDR3, as DNA: TGCAGCGTTGAAGGGTCTGGGGCCAACGTCCTGACTTTC.

V gene TRBV29-1 combines with J gene TRBJ2-1; a possible D gene is TRBD1 (6 bases). CDR1 is SQVTM and CDR2 is ANQGSEA in the germline V gene. V was cut by 4 bases and J by 11 bases, with 15 bases left in between. This CDR3 comprises 12 residues. The chain's CDR3 is CSVVSEGVKQFF. In DNA, the CDR3 is TGCAGCGTTGTAAGCGAGGGGGTGAAGCAGTTCTTC.

This clonotype was seen more than once but under ten times. The chain carries TRBV27 and TRBJ2-4; TRBD1 matches at 9 bases. V lost 4 bases to trimming and J lost 2 bases; unmatched junction nucleotides: 15. Germline V gene data show CDR1 as MNHEY and CDR2 as SMNVEV (reference sequence). This CDR3 region has 19 residues. The CDR3 loop is CASSSATGTGTLTKNIQYF. The DNA for the CDR3 is TGTGCCAGCAGTTCTGCTACTGGGACAGGGACGTTGACCAAAAACATTCAGTACTTC.

Only a few counts were recorded for this clonotype. This chain joins TRBV5-1 and TRBJ2-1; 7 positions match TRBD2. The V segment lost 5 bases and the J segment 3 bases; nucleotides outside the gene matches: 8. Per the germline V gene, CDR1 is SGHRS and CDR2 is YFSETQ. The CDR3 has 15 amino acids. CDR3 nucleotides: TGCGCCAGCAGAATGACGGGAGGAGACTACAATGAGCAGTTCTTC. Its translation: CASRMTGGDYNEQFF.

This clonotype has a handful of counts. The V and J genes are TRBV27 and TRBJ1-5; D is perhaps TRBD1 (6 bases). Germline assignment: CDR1 MNHEY and CDR2 SMNVEV (reference sequence). This CDR3 contains 16 residues. V was cut by 0 bases and J by 6 bases, with 15 bases left in between. The CDR3 loop reads CASSLSGAGVSQPQHF. CDR3 sequence (DNA): TGTGCCAGCAGTTTATCGGGGGCAGGGGTCAGTCAGCCCCAGCATTTT.

In its sample, this clonotype was seen many times. The genes are TRBV18 and TRBJ2-7; 14 nucleotides line up with TRBD2. The germline CDR1 and CDR2 sequences are KGHSH and LQKENI. The ends lost 0 bases at V and 6 bases at J; junction bases unmatched: 4. The CDR3 loop spans 16 amino acids. The CDR3 loop is CASSPPGLAGGREQYF. In nucleotides, the CDR3 is TGTGCCAGCTCACCACCTGGACTAGCGGGAGGTCGCGAGCAGTACTTC.

The J gene is TRBJ2-5, the V gene TRBV6-5; D uncertain. The CDR3 contains 13 residues. V shed 0 bases and J shed 4 bases, with 6 bases lying between them. Germline V CDR1 and CDR2: MNHEY, SVGAGI. CDR3 nucleotides: TGTGCCAGCAGTTACTCAAACGCAGAGACCCAGTACTTC. Its protein product is CASSYSNAETQYF.